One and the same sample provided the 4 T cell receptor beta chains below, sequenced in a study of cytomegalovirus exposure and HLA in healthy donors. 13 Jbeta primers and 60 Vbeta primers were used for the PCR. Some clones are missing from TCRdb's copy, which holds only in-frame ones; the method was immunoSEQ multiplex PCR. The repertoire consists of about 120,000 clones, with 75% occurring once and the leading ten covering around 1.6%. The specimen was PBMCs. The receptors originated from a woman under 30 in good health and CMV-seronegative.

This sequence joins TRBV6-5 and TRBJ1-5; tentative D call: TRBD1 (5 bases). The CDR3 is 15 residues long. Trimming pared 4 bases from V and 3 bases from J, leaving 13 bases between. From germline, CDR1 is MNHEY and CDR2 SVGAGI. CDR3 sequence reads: CASSLGRGNNQPQHF. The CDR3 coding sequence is TGTGCCAGCAGTTTGGGGAGGGGAAACAATCAGCCCCAGCATTTT.

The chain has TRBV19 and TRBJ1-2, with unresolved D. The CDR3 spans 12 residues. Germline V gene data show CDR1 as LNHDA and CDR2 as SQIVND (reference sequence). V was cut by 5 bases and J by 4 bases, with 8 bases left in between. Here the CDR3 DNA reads TGTGCCAGTAGTGTAACGGGCTATGGCTACACCTTC. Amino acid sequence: CASSVTGYGYTF. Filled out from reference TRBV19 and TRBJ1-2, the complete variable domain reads DGGITQSPKYLFRKEGQNVTLSCEQNLNHDAMYWYRQDPGQGLRLIYYSQIVNDFQKGDIAEGYSVSREKKESFPLTVTSAQKNPTAFYLCASSVTGYGYTFGSGTRLTVV.

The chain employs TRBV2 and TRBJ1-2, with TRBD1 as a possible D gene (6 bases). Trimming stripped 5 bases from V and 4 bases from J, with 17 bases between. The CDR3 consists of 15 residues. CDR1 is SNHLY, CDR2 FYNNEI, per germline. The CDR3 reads CASSTLGAPTYGYTF. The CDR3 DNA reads TGTGCCAGCAGTACCCTGGGGGCCCCAACCTATGGCTACACCTTC. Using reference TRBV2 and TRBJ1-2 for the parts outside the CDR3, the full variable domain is EPEVTQTPSHQVTQMGQEVILRCVPISNHLYFYWYRQILGQKVEFLVSFYNNEISEKSEIFDDQFSVERPDGSNFTLKIRSTKLEDSAMYFCASSTLGAPTYGYTFGSGTRLTVV.

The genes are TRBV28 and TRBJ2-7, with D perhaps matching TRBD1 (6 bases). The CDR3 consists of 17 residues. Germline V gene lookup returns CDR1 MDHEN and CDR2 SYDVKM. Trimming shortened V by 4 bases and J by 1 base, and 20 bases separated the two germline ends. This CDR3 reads CASSYLGAAGDSYEQYF. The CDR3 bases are TGTGCCAGCAGTTACCTGGGGGCGGCAGGCGATTCCTACGAGCAGTACTTC.